This TCR beta chain was recorded in a study of T cell clonotyping in hematopoietic cell transplantation. Libraries were prepared by immunoSEQ multiplex PCR; TCRdb keeps only in-frame clonotypes and omits some of them. In the table there are about 17,000 clones, under 90% of which are singletons. About this clone: Its target is not known.

Findings and caveats of the study: Few recipient clonotypes overlapped donors; over 95% were de novo at given depth.

The clonotype comes from a male patient between 60 and 69 years old who had an allogeneic stem cell transplant from a related donor, so the T cells may come from the graft donor. Some clones in this sample may be carry-over from other donors' samples. The sequencing here drew on PBMCs, taken 100 days after allogeneic stem cell transplant.

The chain's CDR3 is CSVAATSETQYF. As DNA, the CDR3 is TGCAGCGTTGCGGCGACTTCGGAGACCCAGTACTTC. The V and J genes are TRBV29-1 and TRBJ2-5; D is uncertain. The germline V gene has CDR1 SQVTM and CDR2 ANQGSEA. This CDR3 is 12 amino acids long. Trimming removed 4 bases at V and 5 bases at J, with 11 bases between.